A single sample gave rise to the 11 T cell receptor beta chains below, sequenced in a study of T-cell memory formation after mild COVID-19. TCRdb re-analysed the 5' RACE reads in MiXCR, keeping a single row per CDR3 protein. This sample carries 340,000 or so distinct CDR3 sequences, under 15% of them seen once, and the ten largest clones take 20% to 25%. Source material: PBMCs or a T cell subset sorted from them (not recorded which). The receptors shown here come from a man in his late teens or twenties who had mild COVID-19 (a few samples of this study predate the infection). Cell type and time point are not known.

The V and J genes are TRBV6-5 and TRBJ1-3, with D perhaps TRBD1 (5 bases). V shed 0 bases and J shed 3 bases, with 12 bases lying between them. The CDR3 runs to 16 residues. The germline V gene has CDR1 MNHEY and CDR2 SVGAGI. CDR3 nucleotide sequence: TGTGCCAGCAGTTACTCACGGGGGGTTGGTGGAAACACCATATATTTT. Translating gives CASSYSRGVGGNTIYF.

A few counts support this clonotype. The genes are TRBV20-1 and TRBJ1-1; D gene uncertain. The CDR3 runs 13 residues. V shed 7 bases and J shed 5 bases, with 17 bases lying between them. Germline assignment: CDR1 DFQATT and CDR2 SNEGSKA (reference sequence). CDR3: CSEYSDRTTEAFF. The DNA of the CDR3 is TGCAGTGAATACAGCGATCGGACGACTGAAGCTTTCTTT.

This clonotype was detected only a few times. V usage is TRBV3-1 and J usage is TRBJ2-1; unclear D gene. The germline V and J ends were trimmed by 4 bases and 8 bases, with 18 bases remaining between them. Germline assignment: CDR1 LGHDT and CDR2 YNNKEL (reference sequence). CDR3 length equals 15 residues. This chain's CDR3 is CASSRVGEGFDEQFF. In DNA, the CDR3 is TGTGCCAGCAGCCGCGTTGGGGAAGGGTTCGATGAGCAGTTCTTC.

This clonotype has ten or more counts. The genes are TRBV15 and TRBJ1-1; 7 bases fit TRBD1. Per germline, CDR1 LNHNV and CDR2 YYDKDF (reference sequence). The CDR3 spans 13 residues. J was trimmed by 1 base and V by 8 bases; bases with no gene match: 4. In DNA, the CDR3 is TGTGCCACCTCGGACAGGCGGAACACTGAAGCTTTCTTT. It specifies CATSDRRNTEAFF.

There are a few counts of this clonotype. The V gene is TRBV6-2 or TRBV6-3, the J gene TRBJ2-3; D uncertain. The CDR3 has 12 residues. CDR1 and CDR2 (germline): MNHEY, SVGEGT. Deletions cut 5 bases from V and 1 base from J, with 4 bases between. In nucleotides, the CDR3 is TGTGCCAGCAGTGAACGCACAGATACGCAGTATTTT. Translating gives CASSERTDTQYF.

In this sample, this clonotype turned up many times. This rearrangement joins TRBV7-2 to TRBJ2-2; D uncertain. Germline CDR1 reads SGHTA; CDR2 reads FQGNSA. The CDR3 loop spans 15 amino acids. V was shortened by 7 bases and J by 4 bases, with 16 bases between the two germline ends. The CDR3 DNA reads TGTGCCAGCACCCAGTCGAGGCCCCCCACCGGGGAGCTGTTTTTT. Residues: CASTQSRPPTGELFF.

CDR3 DNA sequence: TGTGCCAGCAGTTTAAGGGAGCGGGGGGGCCGAGAGCAGTTCTTC. Translating gives CASSLRERGGREQFF. This chain connects TRBV28 to TRBJ2-1, with TRBD2 matching 10 bases. V shed 2 bases, J shed 10 bases, and the junction held 8 bases outside the gene matches. The germline V gene encodes CDR1 MDHEN and CDR2 SYDVKM. CDR3 length: 15 residues.

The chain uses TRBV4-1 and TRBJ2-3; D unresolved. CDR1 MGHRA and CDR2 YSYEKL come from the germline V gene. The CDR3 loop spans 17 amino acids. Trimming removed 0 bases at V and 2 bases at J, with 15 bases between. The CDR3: CASSQDHASYSTDTQYF. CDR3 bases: TGCGCCAGCAGCCAAGATCACGCCAGCTATTCCACAGATACGCAGTATTTT.

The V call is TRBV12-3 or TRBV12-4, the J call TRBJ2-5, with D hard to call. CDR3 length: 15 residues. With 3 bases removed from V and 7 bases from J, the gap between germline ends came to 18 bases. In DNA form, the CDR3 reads TGTGCCAGCAGTTTTGGAAGGCGTCCCCGCGGGACCCAGTACTTC. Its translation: CASSFGRRPRGTQYF.

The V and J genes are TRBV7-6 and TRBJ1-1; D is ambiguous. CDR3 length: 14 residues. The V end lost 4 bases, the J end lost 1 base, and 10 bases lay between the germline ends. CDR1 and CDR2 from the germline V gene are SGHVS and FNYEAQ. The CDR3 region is CASSSSFQNTEAFF. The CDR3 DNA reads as TGTGCCAGCAGCTCATCATTTCAGAACACTGAAGCTTTCTTT.

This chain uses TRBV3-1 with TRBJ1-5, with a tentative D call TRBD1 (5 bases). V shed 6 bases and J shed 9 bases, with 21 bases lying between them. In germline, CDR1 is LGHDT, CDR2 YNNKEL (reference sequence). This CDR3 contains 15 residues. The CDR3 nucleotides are TGTGCCAGCAGTCCCGGTATCGGTGGGGCTATGCCCCAGCATTTT. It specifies CASSPGIGGAMPQHF.